This T cell receptor beta chain appears in the sequencing data of a study of human CD8 memory T cell subsets. Study results and limitations: Effector memory cells lacked the similarly high diversity that stem-like memory and precursor exhausted T cells had. Chao1 estimates suggested higher diversity in stem-like memory T cells than in precursor exhausted T cells.

Generation of TCR beta libraries used UMI-labeled 5' RACE. TCRdb reprocessed the 5' RACE reads and stores each CDR3 protein as one record, lacking DNA. The table lists 11,000 or so distinct CDR3 sequences. Looked up from germline, CDR1 is SGHRS and CDR2 is YFSETQ. This CDR3 contains 13 residues. The study used negative magnetic separation to enrich total CD8+ T cells. Turning to this clonotype: The antigen remains undetermined.

The sample was CD8+ T cells from PBMCs. This sequence originates from a human donor in good health. This chain links TRBV5-1 with TRBJ2-5. The CDR3 sequence is CASSLEVQETQYF.